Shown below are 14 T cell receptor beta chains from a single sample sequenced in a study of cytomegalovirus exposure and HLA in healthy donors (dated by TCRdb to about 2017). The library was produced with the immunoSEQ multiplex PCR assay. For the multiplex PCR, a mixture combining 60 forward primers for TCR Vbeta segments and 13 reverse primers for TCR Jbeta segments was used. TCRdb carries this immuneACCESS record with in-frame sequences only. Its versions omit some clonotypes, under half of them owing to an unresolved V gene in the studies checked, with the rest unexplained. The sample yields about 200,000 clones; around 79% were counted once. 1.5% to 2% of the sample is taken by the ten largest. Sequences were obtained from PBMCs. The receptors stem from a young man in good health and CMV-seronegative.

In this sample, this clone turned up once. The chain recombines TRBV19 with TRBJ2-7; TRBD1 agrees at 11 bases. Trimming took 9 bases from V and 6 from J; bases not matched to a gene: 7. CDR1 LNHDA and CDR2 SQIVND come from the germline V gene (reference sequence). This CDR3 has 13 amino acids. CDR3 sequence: CASSGQGASEQYF. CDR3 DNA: TGTGCCAGCTCCGGACAGGGGGCTTCCGAGCAGTACTTC.

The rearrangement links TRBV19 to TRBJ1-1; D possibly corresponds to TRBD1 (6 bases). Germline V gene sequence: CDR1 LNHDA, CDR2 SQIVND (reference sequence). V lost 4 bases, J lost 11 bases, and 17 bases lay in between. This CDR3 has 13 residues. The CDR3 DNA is TGTGCCAGTAGTACCAGGTCCGGGACAACGGCTTTCTTT. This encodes CASSTRSGTTAFF.

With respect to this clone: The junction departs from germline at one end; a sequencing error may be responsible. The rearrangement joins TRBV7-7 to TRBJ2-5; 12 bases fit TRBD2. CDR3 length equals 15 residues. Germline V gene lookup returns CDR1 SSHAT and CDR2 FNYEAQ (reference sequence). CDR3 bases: TGTGCTAGCAGCTTGGCTAGCGGGAGGGCAGAGACCCAGTACTTC. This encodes CASSLASGRAETQYF.

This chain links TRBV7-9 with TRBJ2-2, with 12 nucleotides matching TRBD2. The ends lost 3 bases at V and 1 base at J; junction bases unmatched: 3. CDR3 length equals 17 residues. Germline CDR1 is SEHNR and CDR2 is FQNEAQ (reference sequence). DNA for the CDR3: TGTGCCAGCAGCTTCCCTAGCGGGAGGGTGAACACCGGGGAGCTGTTTTTT. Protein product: CASSFPSGRVNTGELFF.

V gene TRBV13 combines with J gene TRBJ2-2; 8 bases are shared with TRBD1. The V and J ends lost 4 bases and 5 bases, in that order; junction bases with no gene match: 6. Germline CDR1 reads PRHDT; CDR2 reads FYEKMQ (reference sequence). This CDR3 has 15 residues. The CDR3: CASSYDRGDTGELFF. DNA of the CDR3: TGTGCCAGCAGCTACGACAGGGGCGATACCGGGGAGCTGTTTTTT.

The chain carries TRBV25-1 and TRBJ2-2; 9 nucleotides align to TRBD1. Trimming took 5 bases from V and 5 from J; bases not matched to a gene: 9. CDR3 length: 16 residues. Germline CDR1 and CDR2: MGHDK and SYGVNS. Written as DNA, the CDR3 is TGTGCCAGCAGTCGCGATGACAGGGGGAGGACCGGGGAGCTGTTTTTT. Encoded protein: CASSRDDRGRTGELFF.

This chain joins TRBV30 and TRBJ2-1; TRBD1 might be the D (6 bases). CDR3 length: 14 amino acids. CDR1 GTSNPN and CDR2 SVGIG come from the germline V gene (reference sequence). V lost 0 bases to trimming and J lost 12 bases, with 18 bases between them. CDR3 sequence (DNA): TGTGCCTGGAGTGTAGGGGCAGGGGAATTCTTGCAGTTCTTC. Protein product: CAWSVGAGEFLQFF.

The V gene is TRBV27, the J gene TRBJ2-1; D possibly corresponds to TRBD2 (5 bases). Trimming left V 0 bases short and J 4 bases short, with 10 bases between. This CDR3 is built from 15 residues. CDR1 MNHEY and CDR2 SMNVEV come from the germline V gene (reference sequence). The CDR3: CASSLSYGGYNEQFF. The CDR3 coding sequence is TGTGCCAGCAGTTTATCGTATGGAGGTTACAATGAGCAGTTCTTC.

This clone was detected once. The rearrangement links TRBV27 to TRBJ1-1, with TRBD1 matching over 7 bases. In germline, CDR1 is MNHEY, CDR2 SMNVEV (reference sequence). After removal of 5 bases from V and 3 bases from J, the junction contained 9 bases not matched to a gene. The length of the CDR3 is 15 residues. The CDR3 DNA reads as TGTGCCAGCAGTCTCAGAGGGGGCGACTACACTGAAGCTTTCTTT. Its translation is CASSLRGGDYTEAFF.

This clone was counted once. The CDR3 region is CASSFRGNSYEQYF. CDR3 DNA sequence: TGTGCCAGCAGTTTCCGGGGTAACTCCTACGAGCAGTACTTC. The chain uses TRBV27 and TRBJ2-7; the D gene is possibly TRBD2 (5 bases). The V end lost 3 bases, the J end lost 0 bases, and 9 bases lay between the germline ends. Per the germline V gene, CDR1 is MNHEY and CDR2 is SMNVEV (reference sequence). CDR3 length: 14 amino acids.

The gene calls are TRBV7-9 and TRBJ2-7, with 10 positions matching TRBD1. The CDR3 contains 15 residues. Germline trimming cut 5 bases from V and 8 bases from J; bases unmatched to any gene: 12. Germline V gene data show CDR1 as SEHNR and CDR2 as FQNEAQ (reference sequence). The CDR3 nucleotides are TGTGCCAGCAGCCACCGGGACAGGGGTTCGCAACAGCAGTACTTC. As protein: CASSHRDRGSQQQYF.

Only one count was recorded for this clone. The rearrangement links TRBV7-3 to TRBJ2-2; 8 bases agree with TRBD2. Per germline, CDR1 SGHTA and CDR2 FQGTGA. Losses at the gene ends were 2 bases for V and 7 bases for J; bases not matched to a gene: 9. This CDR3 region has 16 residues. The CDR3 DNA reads TGTGCCAGCAGCTTACAAGCGGGGGCAAACGGCGGGGAGCTGTTTTTT. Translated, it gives CASSLQAGANGGELFF.

The CDR3 region has the DNA TGTGCCAGCAGTCTCCTATCCACAGATACGCAGTATTTT. Translation gives CASSLLSTDTQYF. V and J are TRBV27 and TRBJ2-3, with D hard to call. V was shortened by 5 bases and J by 2 bases, with 8 bases between the two germline ends. CDR3 length: 13 amino acids. Germline loops: CDR1 MNHEY, CDR2 SMNVEV (reference sequence).

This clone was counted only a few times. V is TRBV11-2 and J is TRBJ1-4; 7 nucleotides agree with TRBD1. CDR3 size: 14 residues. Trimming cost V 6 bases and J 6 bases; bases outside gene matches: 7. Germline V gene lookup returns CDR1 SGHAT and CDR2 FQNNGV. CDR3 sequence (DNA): TGTGCCAGCAGTTACGCCGGGACAGATGAAAAACTGTTTTTT. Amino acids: CASSYAGTDEKLFF.